The clone carrying this TCR beta chain was counted once. This sample's RNA came from whole unsorted tissue. More than 3 cm separated this lung sample from the edge of the tumor. The library came from three nested PCR rounds adapted from ARM-PCR protocols. TCRdb fed the multiplex PCR reads into MiXCR, producing one record per CDR3 protein. The sample carries roughly 48,000 distinct CDR3 sequences, around 64% recorded once. This entry comes from a study of tumor and adjacent non-tumor tissue in lung cancer. V was cut by 4 bases and J by 0 bases, with 10 bases left in between. The germline CDR1 and CDR2 sequences are SNHLY and FYNNEI. The CDR3 spans 14 residues.

This chain joins TRBV2 and TRBJ2-7; tentative D call: TRBD1 (6 bases). This TCR was sampled from a woman in her seventies with non-small cell lung cancer. Sequenced material: distant non-tumor lung tissue. The CDR3 DNA sequence: TGTGCCAGCAGTGTGAACAGGGTCTCCTACGAGCAGTACTTC. Amino acids: CASSVNRVSYEQYF. The full variable domain, with the rest looked up from reference TRBV2 and TRBJ2-7, is EPEVTQTPSHQVTQMGQEVILRCVPISNHLYFYWYRQILGQKVEFLVSFYNNEISEKSEIFDDQFSVERPDGSNFTLKIRSTKLEDSAMYFCASSVNRVSYEQYFGPGTRLTVT.